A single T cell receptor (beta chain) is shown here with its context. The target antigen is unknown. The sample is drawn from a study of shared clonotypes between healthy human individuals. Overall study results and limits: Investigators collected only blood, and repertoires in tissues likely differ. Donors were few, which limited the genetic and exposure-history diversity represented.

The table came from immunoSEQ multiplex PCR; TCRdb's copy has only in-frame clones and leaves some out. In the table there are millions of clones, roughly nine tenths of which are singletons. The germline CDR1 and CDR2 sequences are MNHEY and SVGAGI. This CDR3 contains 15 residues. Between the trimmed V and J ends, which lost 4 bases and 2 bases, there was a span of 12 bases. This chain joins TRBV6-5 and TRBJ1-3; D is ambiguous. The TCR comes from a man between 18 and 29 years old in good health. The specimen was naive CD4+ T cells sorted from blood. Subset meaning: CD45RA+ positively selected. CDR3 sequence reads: CASSLTVSTGNTIYF. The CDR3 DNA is TGTGCCAGCAGTTTAACAGTATCAACTGGAAACACCATATATTTT.